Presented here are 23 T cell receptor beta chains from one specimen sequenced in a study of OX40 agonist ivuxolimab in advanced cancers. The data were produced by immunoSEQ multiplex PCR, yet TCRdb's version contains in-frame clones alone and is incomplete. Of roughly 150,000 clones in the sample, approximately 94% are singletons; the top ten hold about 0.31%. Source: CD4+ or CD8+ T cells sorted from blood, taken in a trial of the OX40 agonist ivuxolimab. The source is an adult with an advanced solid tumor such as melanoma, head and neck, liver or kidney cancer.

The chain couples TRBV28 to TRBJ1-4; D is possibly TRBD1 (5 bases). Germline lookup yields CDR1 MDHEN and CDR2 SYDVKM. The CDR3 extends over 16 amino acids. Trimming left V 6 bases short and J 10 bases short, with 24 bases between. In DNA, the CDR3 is TGTGCCAGCAGCCCCGCCGGGACCCTGGGGTTGGTAAAACTGTTTTTT. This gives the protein CASSPAGTLGLVKLFF.

The CDR3 DNA reads as TGTGCCAGCGGGCTCTCCAGACAGGCACGCAATGAGCAGTTCTTC. Its protein product is CASGLSRQARNEQFF. The chain has TRBV27 and TRBJ2-1; possibly TRBD1 for D (6 bases). Trimming left V 8 bases short and J 6 bases short, with 20 bases between. Germline V gene data show CDR1 as MNHEY and CDR2 as SMNVEV (reference sequence). This CDR3 region has 15 residues.

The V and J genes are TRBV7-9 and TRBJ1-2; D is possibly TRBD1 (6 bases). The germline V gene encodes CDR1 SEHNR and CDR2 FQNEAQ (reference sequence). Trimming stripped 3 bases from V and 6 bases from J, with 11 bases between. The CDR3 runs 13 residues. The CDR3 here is CASSFVRGDGYTF. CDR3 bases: TGTGCCAGCAGCTTTGTCAGGGGAGATGGCTACACCTTC.

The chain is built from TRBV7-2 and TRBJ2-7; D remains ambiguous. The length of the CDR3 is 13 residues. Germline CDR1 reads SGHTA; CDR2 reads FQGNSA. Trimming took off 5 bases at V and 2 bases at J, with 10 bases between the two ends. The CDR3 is CASSSHRAYEQYF. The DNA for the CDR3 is TGTGCCAGCAGCAGCCATCGTGCCTACGAGCAGTACTTC.

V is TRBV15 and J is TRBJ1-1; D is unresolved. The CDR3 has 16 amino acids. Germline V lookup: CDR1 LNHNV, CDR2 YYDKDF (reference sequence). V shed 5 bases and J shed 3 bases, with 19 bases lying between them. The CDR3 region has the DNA TGTGCCACCAGCCCTCGAGGAGGGAGTCGGTACACTGAAGCTTTCTTT. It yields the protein CATSPRGGSRYTEAFF. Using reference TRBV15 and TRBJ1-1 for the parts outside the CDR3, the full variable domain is DAMVIQNPRYQVTQFGKPVTLSCSQTLNHNVMYWYQQKSSQAPKLLFHYYDKDFNNEADTPDNFQSRRPNTSFCFLDIRSPGLGDTAMYLCATSPRGGSRYTEAFFGQGTRLTVV.

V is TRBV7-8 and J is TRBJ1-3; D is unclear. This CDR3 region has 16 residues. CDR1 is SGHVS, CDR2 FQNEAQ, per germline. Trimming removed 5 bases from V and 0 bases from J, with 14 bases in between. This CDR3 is CASSPIVRVSGNTIYF. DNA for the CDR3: TGTGCCAGCAGCCCGATCGTTCGGGTCTCTGGAAACACCATATATTTT.

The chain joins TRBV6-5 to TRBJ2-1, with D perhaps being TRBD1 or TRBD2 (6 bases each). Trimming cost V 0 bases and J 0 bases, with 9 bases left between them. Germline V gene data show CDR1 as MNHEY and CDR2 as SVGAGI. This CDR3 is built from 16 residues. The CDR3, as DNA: TGTGCCAGCAGTTACTCGGGGGGCCTCTCCTACAATGAGCAGTTCTTC. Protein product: CASSYSGGLSYNEQFF.

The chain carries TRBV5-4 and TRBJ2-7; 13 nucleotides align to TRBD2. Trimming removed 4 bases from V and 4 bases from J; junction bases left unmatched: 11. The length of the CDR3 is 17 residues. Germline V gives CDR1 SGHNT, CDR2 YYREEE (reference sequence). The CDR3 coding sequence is TGTGCCAGCAGCCTATTACTAGCGGGGGGGCTCTATTACGAGCAGTACTTC. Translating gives CASSLLLAGGLYYEQYF.

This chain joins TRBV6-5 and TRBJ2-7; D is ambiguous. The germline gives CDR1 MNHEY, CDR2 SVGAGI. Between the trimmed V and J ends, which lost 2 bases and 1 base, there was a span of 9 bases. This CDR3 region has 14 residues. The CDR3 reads CASSYPRVSYEQYF. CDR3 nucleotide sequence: TGTGCCAGCAGTTACCCAAGAGTATCCTACGAGCAGTACTTC.

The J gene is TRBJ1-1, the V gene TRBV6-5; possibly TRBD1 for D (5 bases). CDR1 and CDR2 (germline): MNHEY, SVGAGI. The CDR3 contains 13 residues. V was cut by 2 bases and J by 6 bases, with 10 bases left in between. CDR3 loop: CASSYGQGSEAFF. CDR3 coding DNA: TGTGCCAGCAGTTACGGGCAGGGTTCTGAAGCTTTCTTT.

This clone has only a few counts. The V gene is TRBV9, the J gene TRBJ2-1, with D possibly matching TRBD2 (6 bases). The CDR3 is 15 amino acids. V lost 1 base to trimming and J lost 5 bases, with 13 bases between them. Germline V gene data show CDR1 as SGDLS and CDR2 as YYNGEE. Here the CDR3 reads CASSVISSANNEQFF. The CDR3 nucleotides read TGTGCCAGCAGCGTAATCTCTAGCGCGAACAATGAGCAGTTCTTC.

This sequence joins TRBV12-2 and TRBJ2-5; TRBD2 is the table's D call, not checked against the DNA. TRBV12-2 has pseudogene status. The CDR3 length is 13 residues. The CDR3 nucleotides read TGTGCAAGTCGCCTCATGACTGAAGAGACCCAGTACTTC. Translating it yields CASRLMTEETQYF.

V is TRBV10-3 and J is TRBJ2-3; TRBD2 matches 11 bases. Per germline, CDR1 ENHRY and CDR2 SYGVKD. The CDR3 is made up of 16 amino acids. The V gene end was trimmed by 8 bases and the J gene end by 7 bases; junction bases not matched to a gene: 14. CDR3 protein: CAIARTSGSTTYTQYF. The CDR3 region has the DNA TGTGCCATCGCCCGGACTAGCGGGTCTACTACCTATACGCAGTATTTT.

The CDR3 nucleotides read TGTGCCAGCAGCTTGAGACTAGCGGGCTACAATGAGCAGTTCTTC. Protein product: CASSLRLAGYNEQFF. This chain uses TRBV11-2 with TRBJ2-1; 10 positions agree with TRBD2. CDR3 size: 15 residues. J gave up 3 bases and V 3 bases, and 2 bases lay outside the gene matches. The germline V gene encodes CDR1 SGHAT and CDR2 FQNNGV.

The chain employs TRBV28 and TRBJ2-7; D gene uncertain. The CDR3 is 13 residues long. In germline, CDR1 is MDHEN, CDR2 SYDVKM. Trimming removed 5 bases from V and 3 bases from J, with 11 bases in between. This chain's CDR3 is CASSRSLNYEQYF. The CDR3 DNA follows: TGTGCCAGCAGTCGTTCCTTAAACTACGAGCAGTACTTC.

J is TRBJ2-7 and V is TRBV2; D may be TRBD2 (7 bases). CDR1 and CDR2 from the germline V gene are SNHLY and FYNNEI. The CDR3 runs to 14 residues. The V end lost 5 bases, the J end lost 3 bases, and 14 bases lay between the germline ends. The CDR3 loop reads CASSLERGGYEQYF. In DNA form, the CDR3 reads TGTGCCAGCAGTCTCGAGAGGGGGGGCTACGAGCAGTACTTC.

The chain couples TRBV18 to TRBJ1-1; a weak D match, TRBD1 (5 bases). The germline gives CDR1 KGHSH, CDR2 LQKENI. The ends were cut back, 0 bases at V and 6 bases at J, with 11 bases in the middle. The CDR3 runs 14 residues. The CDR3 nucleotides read TGTGCCAGCTCACCACCGTGGGGGGAAGCTGAAGCTTTCTTT. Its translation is CASSPPWGEAEAFF.

For the CDR3, the DNA is TGTGCCAGCAGCCGACAGGGCCTCTCCTACGAGCAGTACTTC. This gives the protein CASSRQGLSYEQYF. This rearrangement joins TRBV7-9 to TRBJ2-7; 7 bases are shared with TRBD1. The CDR3 consists of 14 residues. After removal of 5 bases from V and 0 bases from J, the junction contained 4 bases not matched to a gene. Germline CDR1 SEHNR, CDR2 FQNEAQ (reference sequence).

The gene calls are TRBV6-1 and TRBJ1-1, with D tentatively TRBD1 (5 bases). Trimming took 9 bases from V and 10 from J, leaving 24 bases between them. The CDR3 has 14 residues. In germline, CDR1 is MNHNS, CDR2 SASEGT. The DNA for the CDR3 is TGTGCCAGTACCCACGGGGGAACGGGGCAAGTAGCTTTCTTT. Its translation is CASTHGGTGQVAFF.

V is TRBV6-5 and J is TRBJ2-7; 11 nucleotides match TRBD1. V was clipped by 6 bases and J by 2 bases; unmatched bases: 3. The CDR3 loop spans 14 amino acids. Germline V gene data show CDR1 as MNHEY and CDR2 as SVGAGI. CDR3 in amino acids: CASSTGQGAYEQYF. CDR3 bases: TGTGCCAGCAGCACGGGACAGGGGGCCTACGAGCAGTACTTC.

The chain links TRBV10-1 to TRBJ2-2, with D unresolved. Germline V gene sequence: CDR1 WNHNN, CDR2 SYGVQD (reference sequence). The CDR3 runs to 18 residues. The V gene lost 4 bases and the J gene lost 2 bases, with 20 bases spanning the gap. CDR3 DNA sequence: TGCGCCAGCAGTGCAACCTTCCTCCCACAGACTAACACCGGGGAGCTGTTTTTT. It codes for CASSATFLPQTNTGELFF.

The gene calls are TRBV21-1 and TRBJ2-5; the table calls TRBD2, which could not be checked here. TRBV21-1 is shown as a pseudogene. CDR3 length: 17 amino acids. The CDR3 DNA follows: TGTGCCAGCAGCACAGGGACTAGCGGGGGAATCCAAGAGACCCAGTACTTC. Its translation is CASSTGTSGGIQETQYF.

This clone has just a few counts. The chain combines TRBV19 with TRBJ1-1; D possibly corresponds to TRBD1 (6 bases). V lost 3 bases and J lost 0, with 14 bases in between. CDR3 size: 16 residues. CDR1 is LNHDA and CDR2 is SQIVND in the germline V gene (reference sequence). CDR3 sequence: CASSMGGGPLNTEAFF. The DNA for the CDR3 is TGTGCCAGTAGTATGGGAGGGGGTCCCCTGAACACTGAAGCTTTCTTT.